What follows is one T cell receptor beta chain and its context. No antigen is known for it. These data are taken from a study of OX40 agonist ivuxolimab in advanced cancers. Libraries were prepared by immunoSEQ multiplex PCR; TCRdb keeps only in-frame clonotypes and omits some of them. The table lists fewer than 50,000 clones, roughly 90% of them singletons. Study observations and caveats: In CD8+ T cells, expanded clones were on average more numerous than in CD4+.

Sampling of blood occurred at baseline, cycle 4 day 1, and cycle 7 day 1. Trimming shortened V by 2 bases and J by 0 bases, and 8 bases separated the two germline ends. The CDR3 contains 15 residues. The germline V gene encodes CDR1 SGHTS and CDR2 YDEGEE. V usage is TRBV5-8 and J usage is TRBJ2-2, with D perhaps matching TRBD1 (5 bases). The input for sequencing was CD4+ or CD8+ T cells sorted from blood, taken in a trial of the OX40 agonist ivuxolimab. This clonotype was sampled from an adult with an advanced solid tumor such as melanoma, head and neck, liver or kidney cancer. For the CDR3, the DNA is TGTGCCAGCAGCTTCCCCAGGGCGAACACCGGGGAGCTGTTTTTT. Protein: CASSFPRANTGELFF.